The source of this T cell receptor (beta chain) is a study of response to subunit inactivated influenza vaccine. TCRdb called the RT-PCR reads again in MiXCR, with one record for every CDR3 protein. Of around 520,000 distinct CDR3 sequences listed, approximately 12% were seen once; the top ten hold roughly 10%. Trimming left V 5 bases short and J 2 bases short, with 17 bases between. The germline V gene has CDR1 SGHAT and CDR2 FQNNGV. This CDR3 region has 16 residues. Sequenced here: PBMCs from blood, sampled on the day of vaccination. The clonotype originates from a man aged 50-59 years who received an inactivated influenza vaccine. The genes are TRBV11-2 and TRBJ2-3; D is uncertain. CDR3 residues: CASSTPQGRITDTQYF. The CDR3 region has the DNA TGTGCCAGCAGCACCCCGCAAGGCCGCATCACAGATACGCAGTATTTT.